This TCR beta chain stems from a study of identical twins. A single record per CDR3 protein comes from TCRdb applying MiXCR to the 5' RACE reads. This sample has more than 400,000 distinct CDR3 sequences, with 13% to 15% found just once. This CDR3 has 20 amino acids. Germline CDR1 DFQATT, CDR2 SNEGSKA (reference sequence). V gave up 0 bases and J gave up 0 bases; unmatched junction bases: 17. Another study also made use of these data, one on yellow fever vaccine responses in identical twins.

The sequenced sample consisted of CD4+ T cells sorted from blood. The clonotype comes from a woman aged 18-29 years in good health. The chain links TRBV20-1 to TRBJ2-1; 7 bases line up with TRBD2. The CDR3 sequence: CSARDLATSSVRSSYNEQFF. CDR3 sequence (DNA): TGCAGTGCTAGAGATCTGGCGACTAGCTCCGTTAGGAGCTCCTACAATGAGCAGTTCTTC.